This T cell receptor beta chain was sequenced during a study of T cells after yellow fever vaccination. A single record per CDR3 protein comes from TCRdb applying MiXCR to the 5' RACE reads. Among under 300,000 distinct CDR3 sequences listed, 10% to 15% were seen once. Trimming took 5 bases from V and 3 from J; bases not matched to a gene: 12. The CDR3 is made up of 17 amino acids. The V gene's germline CDR1 is DFQATT and CDR2 SNEGSKA (reference sequence). The sequence was collected from a man younger than 40 who received the YFV17D yellow fever vaccine. Sample: CD4+ T cells sorted from PBMCs, taken 45 days after the yellow fever booster vaccination. The chain carries TRBV20-1 and TRBJ2-3; 12 nucleotides line up with TRBD2. The CDR3 DNA sequence: TGCAGTGCTGCGCGACTAGCGGGAGTCGAGGGAACAGATACGCAGTATTTT. It is translated as CSAARLAGVEGTDTQYF.